Listed below are T cell receptor beta chains from one sample, sequenced in a study of blood T cell repertoires in COVID-19. Sequencing used immunoSEQ multiplex PCR; TCRdb keeps in-frame clones, though not all of them. Seen here are about 300,000 clones, about nine tenths observed once, and the top ten hold about 10%. Sequences were obtained from PBMCs or T cells enriched from blood (not recorded which). The receptors come from a young woman who had recovered from COVID-19. Both conserved end residues are part of each CDR3.

v_call	j_call	cdr3_aa
TRBV30	TRBJ1-5	CAWSVRQGGNQPQHF
TRBV21-1	TRBJ1-2	CASSILRGLCYGYTF
TRBV2	TRBJ2-5	CASSGEGDQETQYF
TRBV7-6	TRBJ1-3	CASSPQGNSGNTIYF
TRBV4-1	TRBJ1-2	CASSPGLTSYGYTF
TRBV29-1	TRBJ1-1	CSVRDGSTEAFF
TRBV27	TRBJ2-7	CASSSPPGLAGAYEQYF
TRBV19	TRBJ2-7	CASSIEAGVSYEQYF
TRBV12-5	TRBJ1-2	CASGLYSNRVVGYTF
TRBV7-8	TRBJ2-3	CASSKREGTDTQYF
TRBV6-5	TRBJ2-3	CASSYSSFTDTQYF
TRBV7-9	TRBJ1-3	CASSALGAAGNTIYF
TRBV7-2	TRBJ1-2	CASTSPGQGHGYTF